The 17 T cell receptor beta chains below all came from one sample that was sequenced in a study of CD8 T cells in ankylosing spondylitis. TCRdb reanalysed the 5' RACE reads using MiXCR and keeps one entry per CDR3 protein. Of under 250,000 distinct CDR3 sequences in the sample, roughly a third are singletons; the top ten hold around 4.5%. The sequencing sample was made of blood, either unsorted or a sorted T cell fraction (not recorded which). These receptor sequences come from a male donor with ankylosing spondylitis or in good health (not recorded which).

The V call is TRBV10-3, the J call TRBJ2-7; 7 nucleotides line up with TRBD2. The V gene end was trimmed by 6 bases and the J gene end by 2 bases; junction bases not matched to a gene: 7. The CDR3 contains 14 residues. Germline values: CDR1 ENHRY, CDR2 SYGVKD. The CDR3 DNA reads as TGTGCCATCAGGGGAGGGGACCTAACCTACGAGCAGTACTTC. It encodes CAIRGGDLTYEQYF.

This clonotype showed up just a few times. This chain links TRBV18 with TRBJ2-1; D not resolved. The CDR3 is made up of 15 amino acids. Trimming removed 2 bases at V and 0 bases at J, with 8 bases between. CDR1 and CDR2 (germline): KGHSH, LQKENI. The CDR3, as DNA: TGTGCCAGCTCACCAGTGGCGAGCTCCTACAATGAGCAGTTCTTC. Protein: CASSPVASSYNEQFF.

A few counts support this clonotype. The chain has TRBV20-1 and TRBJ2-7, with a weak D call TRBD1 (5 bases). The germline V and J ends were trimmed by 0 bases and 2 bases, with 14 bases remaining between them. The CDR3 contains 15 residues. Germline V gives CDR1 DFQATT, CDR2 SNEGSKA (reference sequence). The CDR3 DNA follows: TGCAGTGCTAGAGATTTGCGGACACCCCCCTACGAGCAGTACTTC. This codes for CSARDLRTPPYEQYF.

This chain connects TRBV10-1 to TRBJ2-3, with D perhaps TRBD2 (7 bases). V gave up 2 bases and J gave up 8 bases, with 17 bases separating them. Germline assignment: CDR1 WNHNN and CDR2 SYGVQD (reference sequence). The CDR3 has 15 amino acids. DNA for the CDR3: TGCGCCAGCAGTGAGACACAGGGAACGGGGGGTACGCAGTATTTT. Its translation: CASSETQGTGGTQYF.

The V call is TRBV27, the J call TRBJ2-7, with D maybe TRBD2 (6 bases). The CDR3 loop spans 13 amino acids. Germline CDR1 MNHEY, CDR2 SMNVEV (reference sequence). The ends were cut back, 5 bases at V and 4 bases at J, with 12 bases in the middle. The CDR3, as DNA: TGTGCCAGCAGTCACCGGGGACTTTACGAGCAGTACTTC. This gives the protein CASSHRGLYEQYF.

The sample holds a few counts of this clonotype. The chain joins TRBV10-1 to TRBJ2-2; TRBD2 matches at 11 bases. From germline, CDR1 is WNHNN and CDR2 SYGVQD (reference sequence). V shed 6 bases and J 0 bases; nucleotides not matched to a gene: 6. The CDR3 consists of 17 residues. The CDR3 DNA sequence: TGCGCCAGCAGCACACTAGCGGGGGCGTCGAACACCGGGGAGCTGTTTTTT. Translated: CASSTLAGASNTGELFF.

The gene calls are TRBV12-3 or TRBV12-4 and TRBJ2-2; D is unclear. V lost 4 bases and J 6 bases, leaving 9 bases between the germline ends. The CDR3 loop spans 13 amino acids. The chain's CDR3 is CASSSLVSGELFF. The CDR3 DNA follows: TGTGCCAGCAGTTCGTTAGTGTCCGGGGAGCTGTTTTTT.

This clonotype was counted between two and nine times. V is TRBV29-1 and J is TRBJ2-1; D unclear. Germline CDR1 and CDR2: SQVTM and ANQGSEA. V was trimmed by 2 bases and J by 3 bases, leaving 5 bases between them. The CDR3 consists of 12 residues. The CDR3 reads CSVESLYNEQFF. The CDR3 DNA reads TGCAGCGTTGAATCGCTCTACAATGAGCAGTTCTTC.

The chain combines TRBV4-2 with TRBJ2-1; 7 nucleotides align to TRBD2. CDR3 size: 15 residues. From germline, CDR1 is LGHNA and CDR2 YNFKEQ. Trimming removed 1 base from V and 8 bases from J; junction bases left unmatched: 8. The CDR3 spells CASSQVQARGDEQFF. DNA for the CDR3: TGTGCCAGCAGCCAAGTTCAGGCCCGGGGGGATGAGCAGTTCTTC.

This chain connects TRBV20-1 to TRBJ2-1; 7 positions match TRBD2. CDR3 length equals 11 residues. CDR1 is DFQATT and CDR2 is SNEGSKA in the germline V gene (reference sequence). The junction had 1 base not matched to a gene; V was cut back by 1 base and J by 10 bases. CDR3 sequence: CSARVGGEQFF. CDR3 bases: TGCAGTGCTAGAGTCGGGGGGGAGCAGTTCTTC.

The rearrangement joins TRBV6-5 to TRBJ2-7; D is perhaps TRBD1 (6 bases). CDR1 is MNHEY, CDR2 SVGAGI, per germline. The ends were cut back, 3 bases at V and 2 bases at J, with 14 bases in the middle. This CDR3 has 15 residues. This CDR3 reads CASSYGGLRAYEQYF. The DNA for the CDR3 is TGTGCCAGCAGTTATGGGGGCCTTAGGGCCTACGAGCAGTACTTC.

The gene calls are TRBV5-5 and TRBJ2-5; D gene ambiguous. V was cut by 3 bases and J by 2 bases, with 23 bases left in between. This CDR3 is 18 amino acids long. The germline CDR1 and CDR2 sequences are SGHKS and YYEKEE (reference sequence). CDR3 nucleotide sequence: TGTGCCAGCAGCTCCACAACTTCGGGTGTCCTTCGACAAGAGACCCAGTACTTC. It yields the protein CASSSTTSGVLRQETQYF.

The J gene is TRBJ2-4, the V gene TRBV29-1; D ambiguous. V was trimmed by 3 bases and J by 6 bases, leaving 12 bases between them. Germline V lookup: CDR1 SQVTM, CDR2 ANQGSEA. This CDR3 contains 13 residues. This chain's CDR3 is CSVEAGSGNIQYF. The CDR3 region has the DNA TGCAGCGTTGAGGCCGGGTCCGGAAACATTCAGTACTTC.

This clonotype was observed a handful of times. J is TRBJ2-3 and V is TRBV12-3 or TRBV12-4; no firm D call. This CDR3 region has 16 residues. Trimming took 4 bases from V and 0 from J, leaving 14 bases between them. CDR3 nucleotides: TGTGCCAGCAGTTCGCTCCTAGGAGCTAGCACAGATACGCAGTATTTT. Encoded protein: CASSSLLGASTDTQYF.

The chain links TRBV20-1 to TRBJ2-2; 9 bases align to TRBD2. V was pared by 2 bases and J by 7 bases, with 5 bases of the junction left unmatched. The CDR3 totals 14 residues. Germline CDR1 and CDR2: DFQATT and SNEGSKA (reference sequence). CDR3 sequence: CSARLRGGGGELFF. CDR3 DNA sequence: TGCAGTGCTAGATTGCGGGGGGGCGGCGGGGAGCTGTTTTTT.

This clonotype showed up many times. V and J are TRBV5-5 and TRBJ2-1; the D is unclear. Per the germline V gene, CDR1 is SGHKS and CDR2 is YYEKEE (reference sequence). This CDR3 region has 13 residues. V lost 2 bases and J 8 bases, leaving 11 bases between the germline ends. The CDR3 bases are TGTGCCAGCAGCTTAGCAGGCGAGTATGAGCAGTTCTTC. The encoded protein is CASSLAGEYEQFF.

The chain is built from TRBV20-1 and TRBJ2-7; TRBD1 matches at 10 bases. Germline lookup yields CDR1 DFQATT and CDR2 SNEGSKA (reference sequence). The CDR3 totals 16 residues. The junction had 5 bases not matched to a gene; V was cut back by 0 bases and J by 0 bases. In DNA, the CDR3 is TGCAGTGCTAGAGATCCGGGACAGGGGAGCTCCTACGAGCAGTACTTC. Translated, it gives CSARDPGQGSSYEQYF.